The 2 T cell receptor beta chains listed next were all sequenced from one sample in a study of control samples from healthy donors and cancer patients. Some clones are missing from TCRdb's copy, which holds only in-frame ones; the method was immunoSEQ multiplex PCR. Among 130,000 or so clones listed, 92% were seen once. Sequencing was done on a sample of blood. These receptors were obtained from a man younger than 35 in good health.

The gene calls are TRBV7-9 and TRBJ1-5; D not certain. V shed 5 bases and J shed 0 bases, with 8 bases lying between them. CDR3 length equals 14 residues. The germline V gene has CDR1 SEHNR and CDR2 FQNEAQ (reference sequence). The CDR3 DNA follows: TGTGCCAGCAGCCCATACACTAGCAATCAGCCCCAGCATTTT. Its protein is CASSPYTSNQPQHF.

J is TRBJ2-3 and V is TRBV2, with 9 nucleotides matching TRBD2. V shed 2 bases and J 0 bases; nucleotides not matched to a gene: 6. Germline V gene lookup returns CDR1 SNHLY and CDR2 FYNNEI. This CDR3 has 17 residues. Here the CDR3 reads CASSERRLAASTDTQYF. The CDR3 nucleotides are TGTGCCAGCAGTGAAAGGCGACTAGCGGCTAGCACAGATACGCAGTATTTT. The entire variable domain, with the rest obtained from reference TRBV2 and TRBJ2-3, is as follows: EPEVTQTPSHQVTQMGQEVILRCVPISNHLYFYWYRQILGQKVEFLVSFYNNEISEKSEIFDDQFSVERPDGSNFTLKIRSTKLEDSAMYFCASSERRLAASTDTQYFGPGTRLTVL.